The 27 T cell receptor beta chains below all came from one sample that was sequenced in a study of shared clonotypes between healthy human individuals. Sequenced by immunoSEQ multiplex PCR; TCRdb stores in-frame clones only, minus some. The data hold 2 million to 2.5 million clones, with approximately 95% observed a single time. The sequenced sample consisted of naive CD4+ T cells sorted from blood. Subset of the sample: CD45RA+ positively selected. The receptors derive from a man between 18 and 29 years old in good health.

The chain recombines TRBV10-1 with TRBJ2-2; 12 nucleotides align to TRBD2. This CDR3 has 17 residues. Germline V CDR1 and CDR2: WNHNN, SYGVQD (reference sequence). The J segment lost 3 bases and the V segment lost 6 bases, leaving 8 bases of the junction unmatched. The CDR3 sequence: CASSPLAGGTYTGELFF. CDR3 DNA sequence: TGCGCCAGCAGCCCACTAGCGGGGGGAACCTACACCGGGGAGCTGTTTTTT.

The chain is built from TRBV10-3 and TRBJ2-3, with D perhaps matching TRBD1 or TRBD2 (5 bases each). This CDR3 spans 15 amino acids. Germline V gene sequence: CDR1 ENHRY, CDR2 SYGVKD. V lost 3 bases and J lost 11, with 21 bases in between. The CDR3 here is CAISDSGPRQDGQYF. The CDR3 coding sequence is TGTGCCATCAGTGACTCGGGACCTCGGCAGGACGGGCAGTATTTT.

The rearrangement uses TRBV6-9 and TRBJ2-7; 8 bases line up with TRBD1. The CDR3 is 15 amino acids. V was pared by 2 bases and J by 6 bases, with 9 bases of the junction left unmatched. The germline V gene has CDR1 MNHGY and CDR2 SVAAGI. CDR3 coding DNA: TGTGCCAGCAGTTATCCCGGGACAGGTTCTGTCGAGCAGTACTTC. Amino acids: CASSYPGTGSVEQYF.

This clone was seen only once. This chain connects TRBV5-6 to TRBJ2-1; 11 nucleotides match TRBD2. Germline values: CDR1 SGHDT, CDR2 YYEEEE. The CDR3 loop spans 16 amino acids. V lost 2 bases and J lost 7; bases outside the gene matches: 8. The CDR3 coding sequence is TGTGCCAGCAGCTTTACTAGCGGGAGTATAAAGAATGAGCAGTTCTTC. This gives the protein CASSFTSGSIKNEQFF. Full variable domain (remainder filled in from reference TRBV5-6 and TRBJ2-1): DAGVTQSPTHLIKTRGQQVTLRCSPKSGHDTVSWYQQALGQGPQFIFQYYEEEERQRGNFPDRFSGHQFPNYSSELNVNALLLGDSALYLCASSFTSGSIKNEQFFGPGTRLTVL.

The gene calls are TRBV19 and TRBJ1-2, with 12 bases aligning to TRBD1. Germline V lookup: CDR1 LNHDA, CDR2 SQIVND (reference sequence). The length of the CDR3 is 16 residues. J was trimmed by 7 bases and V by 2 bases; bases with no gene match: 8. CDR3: CASSIPPGQGALGYTF. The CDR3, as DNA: TGTGCCAGTAGTATACCTCCGGGACAGGGGGCGCTTGGCTACACCTTC.

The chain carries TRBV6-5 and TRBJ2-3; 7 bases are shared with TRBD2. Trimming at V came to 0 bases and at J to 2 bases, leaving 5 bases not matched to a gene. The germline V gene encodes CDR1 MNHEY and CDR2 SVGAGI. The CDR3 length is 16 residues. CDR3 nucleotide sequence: TGTGCCAGCAGTTACTCTAGCGGGTTTACCACAGATACGCAGTATTTT. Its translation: CASSYSSGFTTDTQYF.

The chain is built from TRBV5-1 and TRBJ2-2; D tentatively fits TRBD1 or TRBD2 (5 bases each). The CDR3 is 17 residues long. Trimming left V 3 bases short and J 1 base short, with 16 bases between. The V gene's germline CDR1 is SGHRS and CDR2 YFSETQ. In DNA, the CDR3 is TGCGCCAGCAGCTGGGACGGAAATCACGGGAACACCGGGGAGCTGTTTTTT. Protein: CASSWDGNHGNTGELFF.

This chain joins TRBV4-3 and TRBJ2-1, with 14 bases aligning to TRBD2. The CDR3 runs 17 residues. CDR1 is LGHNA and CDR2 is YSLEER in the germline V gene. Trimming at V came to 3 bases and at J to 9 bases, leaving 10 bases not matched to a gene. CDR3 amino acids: CASSQSPTSGRGGEQFF. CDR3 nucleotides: TGCGCCAGCAGCCAGAGCCCGACTAGCGGGAGGGGTGGTGAGCAGTTCTTC.

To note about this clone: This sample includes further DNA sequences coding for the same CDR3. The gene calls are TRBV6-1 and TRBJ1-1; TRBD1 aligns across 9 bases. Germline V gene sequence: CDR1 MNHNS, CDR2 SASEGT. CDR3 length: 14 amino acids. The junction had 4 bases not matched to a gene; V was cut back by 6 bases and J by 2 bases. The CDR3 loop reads CASSEQGANTEAFF. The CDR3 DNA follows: TGTGCCAGCAGCGAACAGGGGGCCAACACTGAAGCTTTCTTT.

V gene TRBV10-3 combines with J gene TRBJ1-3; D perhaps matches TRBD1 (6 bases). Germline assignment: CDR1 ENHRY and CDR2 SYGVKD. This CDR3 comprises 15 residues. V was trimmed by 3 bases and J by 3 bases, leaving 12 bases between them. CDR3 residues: CAISEGGPYGNTIYF. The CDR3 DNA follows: TGTGCCATCAGTGAAGGGGGGCCGTATGGAAACACCATATATTTT.

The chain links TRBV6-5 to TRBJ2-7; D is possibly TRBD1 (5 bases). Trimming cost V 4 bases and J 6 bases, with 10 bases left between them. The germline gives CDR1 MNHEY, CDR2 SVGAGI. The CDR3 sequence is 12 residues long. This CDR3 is CASSSPTAEQYF. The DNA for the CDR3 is TGTGCCAGCAGTTCCCCGACAGCCGAGCAGTACTTC.

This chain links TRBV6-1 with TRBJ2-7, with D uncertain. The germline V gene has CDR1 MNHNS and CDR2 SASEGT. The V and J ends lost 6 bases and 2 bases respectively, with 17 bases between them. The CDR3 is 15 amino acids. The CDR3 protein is CASSREREKAYEQYF. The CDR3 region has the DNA TGTGCCAGCAGCCGAGAACGAGAGAAAGCCTACGAGCAGTACTTC.

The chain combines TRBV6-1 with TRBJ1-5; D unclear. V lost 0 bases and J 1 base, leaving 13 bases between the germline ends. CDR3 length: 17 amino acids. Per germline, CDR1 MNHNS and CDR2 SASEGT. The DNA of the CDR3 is TGTGCCAGCAGTGAAGCTATAACCACTTTAAGCAATCAGCCCCAGCATTTT. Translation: CASSEAITTLSNQPQHF.

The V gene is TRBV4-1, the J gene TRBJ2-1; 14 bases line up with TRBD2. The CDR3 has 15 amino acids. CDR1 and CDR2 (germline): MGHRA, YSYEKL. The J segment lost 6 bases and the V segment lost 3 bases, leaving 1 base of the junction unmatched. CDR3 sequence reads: CASSQTSGRANEQFF. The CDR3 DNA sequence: TGCGCCAGCAGCCAGACTAGCGGGAGGGCCAATGAGCAGTTCTTC.

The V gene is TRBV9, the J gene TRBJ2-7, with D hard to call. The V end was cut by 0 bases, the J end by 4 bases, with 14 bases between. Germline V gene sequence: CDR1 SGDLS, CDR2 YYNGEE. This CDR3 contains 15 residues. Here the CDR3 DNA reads TGTGCCAGCAGCGTAGCCCCCGGACGGGCATACGAGCAGTACTTC. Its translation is CASSVAPGRAYEQYF. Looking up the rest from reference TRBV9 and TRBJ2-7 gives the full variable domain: DSGVTQTPKHLITATGQRVTLRCSPRSGDLSVYWYQQSLDQGLQFLIQYYNGEERAKGNILERFSAQQFPDLHSELNLSSLELGDSALYFCASSVAPGRAYEQYFGPGTRLTVT.

CDR3 in DNA: TGCGCCAGCAGCCCAGACCTCGGGACACTAACCTACGAGCAGTACTTC. Amino acid sequence: CASSPDLGTLTYEQYF. The chain is built from TRBV4-1 and TRBJ2-7; maybe TRBD1 (6 bases). The CDR3 has 16 residues. The V gene's germline CDR1 is MGHRA and CDR2 YSYEKL. Between the trimmed V and J ends, which lost 4 bases and 2 bases, there was a span of 18 bases.

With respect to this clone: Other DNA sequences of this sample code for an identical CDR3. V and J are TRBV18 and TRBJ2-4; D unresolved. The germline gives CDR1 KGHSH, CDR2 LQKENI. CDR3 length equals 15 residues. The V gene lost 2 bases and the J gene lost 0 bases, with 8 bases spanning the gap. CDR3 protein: CASSPDRVAKNIQYF. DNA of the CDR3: TGTGCCAGCTCACCAGACCGAGTAGCCAAAAACATTCAGTACTTC.

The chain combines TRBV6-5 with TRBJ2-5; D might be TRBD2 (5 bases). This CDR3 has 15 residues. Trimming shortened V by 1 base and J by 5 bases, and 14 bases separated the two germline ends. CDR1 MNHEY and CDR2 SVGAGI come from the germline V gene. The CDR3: CASSYFGGAAETQYF. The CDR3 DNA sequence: TGTGCCAGCAGTTACTTCGGAGGCGCTGCGGAGACCCAGTACTTC.

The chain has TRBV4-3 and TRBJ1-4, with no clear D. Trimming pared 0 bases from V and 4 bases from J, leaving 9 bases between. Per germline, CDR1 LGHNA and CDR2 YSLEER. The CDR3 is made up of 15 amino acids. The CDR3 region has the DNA TGCGCCAGCAGCCAAGATCTGGAGGGTAATGAAAAACTGTTTTTT. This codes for CASSQDLEGNEKLFF.

CDR3 nucleotides: TGTGCCAGCAGTTATCCGGACTCTGAAGCTTTCTTT. Translating gives CASSYPDSEAFF. The rearrangement joins TRBV6-6 to TRBJ1-1; D unresolved. Per germline, CDR1 MNHNY and CDR2 SVGAGI (reference sequence). Trimming shortened V by 3 bases and J by 6 bases, and 8 bases separated the two germline ends. The CDR3 length is 12 residues.

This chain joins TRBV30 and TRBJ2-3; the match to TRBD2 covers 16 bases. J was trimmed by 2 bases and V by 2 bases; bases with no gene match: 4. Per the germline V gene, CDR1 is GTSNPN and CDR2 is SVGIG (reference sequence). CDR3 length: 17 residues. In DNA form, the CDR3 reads TGTGCCTGGAGTCTGGGACTAGCGGGGGGGATCACAGATACGCAGTATTTT. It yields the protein CAWSLGLAGGITDTQYF.

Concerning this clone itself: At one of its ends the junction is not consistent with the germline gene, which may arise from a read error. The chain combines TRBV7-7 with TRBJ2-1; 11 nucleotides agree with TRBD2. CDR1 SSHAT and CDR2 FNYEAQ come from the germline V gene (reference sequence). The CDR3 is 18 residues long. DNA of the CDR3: TGTGCTAGCAGCTTAGGGCTAGCGGGGGGACCAAGCTACAATGAGCAGTTCTTC. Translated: CASSLGLAGGPSYNEQFF.

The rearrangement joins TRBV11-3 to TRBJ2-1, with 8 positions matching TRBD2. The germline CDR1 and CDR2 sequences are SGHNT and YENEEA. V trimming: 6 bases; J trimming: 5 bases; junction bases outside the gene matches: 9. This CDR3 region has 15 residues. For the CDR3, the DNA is TGTGCCAGCAGTAATACCGGGGGGGCTCACAATGAGCAGTTCTTC. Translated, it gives CASSNTGGAHNEQFF.

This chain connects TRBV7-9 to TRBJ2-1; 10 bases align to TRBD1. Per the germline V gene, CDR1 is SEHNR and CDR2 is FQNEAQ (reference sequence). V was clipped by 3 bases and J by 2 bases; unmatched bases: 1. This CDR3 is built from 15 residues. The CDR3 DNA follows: TGTGCCAGCAGCTTTGGACAGGGGGCCTACAATGAGCAGTTCTTC. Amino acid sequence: CASSFGQGAYNEQFF.

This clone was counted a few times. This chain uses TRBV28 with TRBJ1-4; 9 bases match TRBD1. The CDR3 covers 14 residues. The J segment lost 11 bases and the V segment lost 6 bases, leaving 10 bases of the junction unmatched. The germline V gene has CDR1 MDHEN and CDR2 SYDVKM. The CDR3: CASRRPGQGGKLFF. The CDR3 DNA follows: TGTGCCAGCAGGAGACCGGGACAGGGAGGGAAACTGTTTTTT. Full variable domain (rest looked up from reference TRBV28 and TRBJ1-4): DVKVTQSSRYLVKRTGEKVFLECVQDMDHENMFWYRQDPGLGLRLIYFSYDVKMKEKGDIPEGYSVSREKKERFSLILESASTNQTSMYLCASRRPGQGGKLFFGSGTQLSVL.

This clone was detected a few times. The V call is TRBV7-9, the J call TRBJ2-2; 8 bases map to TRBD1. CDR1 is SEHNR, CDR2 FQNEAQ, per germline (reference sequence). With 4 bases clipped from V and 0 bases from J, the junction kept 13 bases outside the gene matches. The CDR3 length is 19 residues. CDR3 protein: CASSYGPDRDPANTGELFF. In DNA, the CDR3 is TGTGCCAGCAGCTACGGACCGGACAGGGACCCCGCGAACACCGGGGAGCTGTTTTTT.

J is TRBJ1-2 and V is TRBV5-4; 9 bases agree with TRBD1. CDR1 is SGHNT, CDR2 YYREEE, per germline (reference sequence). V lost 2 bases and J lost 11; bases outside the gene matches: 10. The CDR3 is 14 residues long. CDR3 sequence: CASSFDRQGQGYTF. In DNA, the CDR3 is TGTGCCAGCAGCTTCGATCGGCAGGGACAGGGATACACCTTC.